This TCR beta chain was sequenced in a study of T-cell reconstitution after alpha-beta-depleted transplantation in children (dated by TCRdb to 2016 to 2017). Some background on the complete study: Using TCR repertoire profiling, the study followed T-cell immune reconstitution in a quantitative way in children after TCRalphabeta/CD19-depleted allogeneic hematopoietic cell transplantation. On the study overall, not on this receptor specifically: The apparently early recovery of alphabetaT-cell counts about two months after transplant reportedly depended on only several hundred rapidly expanded clones that came from non-depleted graft cells. In some patients, the high TCRbeta diversity seen at day 60 was put down to recipient T cells and intrathymic progenitors that had survived conditioning. Over the following months the frequencies of hyperexpanded clones went down, and after one year T-cell counts and TCRbeta diversity were mostly credited to newly produced T cells.

The CDR3 runs 14 amino acids, cysteine and phenylalanine included. The DNA shown is the 42-base CDR3, in frame from base 1. The junction carries 8 bases between V and J, which are trimmed by 0 bases and 2 bases respectively. CDR1 and CDR2 are read off the germline V gene as SGHRS and YFSETQ. The library was produced with PCR. Instrument on record: Illumina HiSeq 2500. To normalize quantification of the TCRbeta repertoire, the TCR libraries were built with molecular barcoding that relied on unique molecular identifiers. TCRdb reprocessed the public reads (quality trimming at Q25 with fastp, clone calling with MiXCR) and kept in-frame beta chains. Every distinct CDR3 protein forms one entry, paired with its most common genes and DNA. This sample lists approximately 650,000 distinct CDR3 sequences; about an eighth were detected once. 0.79% of the sample is taken by the ten largest. Read against the paper, the sample's treatment or condition label means: allogeneic hematopoietic cell transplantation with graft depleted of TCRalphabeta T cells and CD19 B cells. TCRalphabeta/CD19-depleted allogeneic hematopoietic cell grafts were given to the transplant recipients, all of whom were children.

This clonotype was found a few times. Which antigen it targets is not known. Qualities for individual bases were not recorded, and no much larger clone is one base off. Recombination joined TRBV5-1 with TRBJ1-2; too little of a D gene remains to name it. This receptor was obtained from a girl under 10 years old with congenital amegakaryocytic thrombocytopenia, due to receive a stem cell transplant. Material: PBMCs, obtained before TCRalphabeta/CD19-depleted stem cell transplant. The CDR3 loop reads CASSLAWRNYGYTF. The DNA reads as follows: TGCGCCAGCAGCTTGGCCTGGAGAAACTATGGCTACACCTTC.